The TCR beta chain under discussion was sequenced for a study of OX40 agonist ivuxolimab in advanced cancers. Broader study findings: In the 0.1-3.0 mg/kg groups, partial responders showed among the lowest expansion.

V was cut by 0 bases and J by 1 base, with 11 bases left in between. CDR1 is MNHEY and CDR2 is SVGAGI in the germline V gene. The CDR3 contains 16 residues. Generated by immunoSEQ multiplex PCR, the TCRdb table keeps only in-frame clones and is missing some. There are 25,000 to 40,000 clones in the sample; 80% to 90% occur only once, and roughly a third lies in the top ten. Note on this clone: Its antigen is not known.

The sequencing here drew on CD4+ or CD8+ T cells sorted from blood, taken in a trial of the OX40 agonist ivuxolimab. The chain links TRBV6-5 to TRBJ2-3; a possible D gene is TRBD2 (5 bases). The origin of this receptor is an adult with an advanced solid tumor such as melanoma, head and neck, liver or kidney cancer. CDR3 coding DNA: TGTGCCAGCAGTTACTCGATTCTGCGGGGCACAGATACGCAGTATTTT. This codes for CASSYSILRGTDTQYF.